One sample yielded the 28 T cell receptor beta chains listed below, sequenced in a study of OX40 agonist ivuxolimab in advanced cancers. Libraries were prepared by immunoSEQ multiplex PCR; TCRdb keeps only in-frame clonotypes and omits some of them. The sample has tens of thousands of clones; approximately 80% are singletons. Here the sequenced sample was CD4+ or CD8+ T cells sorted from blood, taken in a trial of the OX40 agonist ivuxolimab. The origin of the receptors is an adult with an advanced solid tumor such as melanoma, head and neck, liver or kidney cancer.

CDR3 DNA: TGTGCCAGCAGCTTGGGCAATCAGCCCCAGCATTTT. Protein product: CASSLGNQPQHF. This rearrangement joins TRBV5-6 to TRBJ1-5; no clear D. The CDR3 length is 12 residues. Germline CDR1 is SGHDT and CDR2 is YYEEEE. The V and J ends lost 0 bases and 2 bases respectively, with 0 bases between them.

V and J are TRBV28 and TRBJ1-5; no firm D call. V dropped 1 base and J dropped 0 bases, with 4 bases sitting between them. Per the germline V gene, CDR1 is MDHEN and CDR2 is SYDVKM. This CDR3 spans 14 amino acids. DNA for the CDR3: TGTGCCAGCAGTTTATCGGGTAGCAATCAGCCCCAGCATTTT. Its translation: CASSLSGSNQPQHF.

J is TRBJ2-1 and V is TRBV29-1, with TRBD2 matching 10 bases. The CDR3 is 12 amino acids. The germline CDR1 and CDR2 sequences are SQVTM and ANQGSEA. The V segment lost 7 bases and the J segment 5 bases; nucleotides outside the gene matches: 2. The chain's CDR3 is CSAGLADNEQFF. The CDR3 DNA reads as TGCAGCGCCGGACTAGCGGACAATGAGCAGTTCTTC.

The CDR3 nucleotides are TGTGCCAGCAGCTCACGGGGCGGCTATGGCTACACCTTC. It translates to CASSSRGGYGYTF. The gene calls are TRBV7-9 and TRBJ1-2; tentative D call: TRBD1 (5 bases). CDR3 length: 13 amino acids. The germline V and J ends were trimmed by 4 bases and 4 bases, with 10 bases remaining between them. Germline values: CDR1 SEHNR, CDR2 FQNEAQ (reference sequence).

The V gene is TRBV2, the J gene TRBJ2-7; 8 nucleotides match TRBD1. CDR1 and CDR2 from the germline V gene are SNHLY and FYNNEI. The CDR3 consists of 11 residues. The V and J ends lost 11 bases and 5 bases, in that order; junction bases with no gene match: 5. CDR3: CAGQGLDEQYF. As DNA, the CDR3 is TGTGCCGGACAGGGTTTGGACGAGCAGTACTTC.

The V and J genes are TRBV2 and TRBJ1-4; 9 nucleotides match TRBD1. Germline V gives CDR1 SNHLY, CDR2 FYNNEI. J lost 6 bases, V lost 8 bases, and 4 bases had no gene match. The CDR3 contains 13 residues. In nucleotides, the CDR3 is TGTGCCAGCCGGGACAGGGTCTATGAAAAACTGTTTTTT. Protein: CASRDRVYEKLFF.

The chain has TRBV7-3 and TRBJ2-1, with 9 nucleotides matching TRBD2. V lost 4 bases to trimming and J lost 7 bases; unmatched junction nucleotides: 5. This CDR3 contains 14 residues. The germline V gene encodes CDR1 SGHTA and CDR2 FQGTGA. The CDR3 reads CASSSDSGRNEQFF. CDR3 in DNA: TGTGCCAGCAGCTCCGACAGCGGGAGGAATGAGCAGTTCTTC.

The chain has TRBV5-1 and TRBJ2-4; the D is unclear. The length of the CDR3 is 21 residues. The ends were cut back, 7 bases at V and 0 bases at J, with 32 bases in the middle. CDR1 and CDR2 from the germline V gene are SGHRS and YFSETQ. The CDR3 coding sequence is TGCGCCAGCGAGAGAAAAGCACGGCAGCACCACCCATACCCAGCCAAAAACATTCAGTACTTC. The encoded protein is CASERKARQHHPYPAKNIQYF.

V usage is TRBV7-2 and J usage is TRBJ2-2, with D unresolved. Trimming took off 5 bases at V and 7 bases at J, with 8 bases between the two ends. The CDR3 totals 12 residues. CDR1 and CDR2 (germline): SGHTA, FQGNSA. In DNA, the CDR3 is TGTGCCAGCAGCCCCCGGATCGGGGAGCTGTTTTTT. Translating gives CASSPRIGELFF.

V and J are TRBV29-1 and TRBJ2-7; a weak D match, TRBD2 (7 bases). This CDR3 is built from 13 residues. V shed 6 bases and J shed 3 bases, with 15 bases lying between them. Germline CDR1 and CDR2: SQVTM and ANQGSEA. The CDR3 sequence: CSVKGGLYYEQYF. In DNA form, the CDR3 reads TGCAGCGTGAAGGGGGGGCTTTACTACGAGCAGTACTTC.

This sequence joins TRBV18 and TRBJ1-5; TRBD1 matches at 7 bases. Germline V gives CDR1 KGHSH, CDR2 LQKENI. Trimming took 6 bases from V and 7 from J; bases not matched to a gene: 6. There are 13 residues in the CDR3. The DNA for the CDR3 is TGTGCCAGCTCGACCGGGACAGAGCAGCCCCAGCATTTT. It is translated as CASSTGTEQPQHF.

The chain is built from TRBV6-1 and TRBJ1-1; D ambiguous. The CDR3 totals 12 residues. The germline gives CDR1 MNHNS, CDR2 SASEGT. Trimming removed 6 bases at V and 3 bases at J, with 8 bases between. The CDR3 sequence is CASRVRDTEAFF. CDR3 bases: TGTGCCAGCAGGGTCCGGGACACTGAAGCTTTCTTT.

This clone has just a few counts. This sequence joins TRBV9 and TRBJ2-2, with D perhaps matching TRBD2 (6 bases). The CDR3 has 14 residues. CDR1 is SGDLS, CDR2 YYNGEE, per germline. Trimming stripped 2 bases from V and 5 bases from J, with 10 bases between. The CDR3 reads CASSVRGETGELFF. As DNA, the CDR3 is TGTGCCAGCAGCGTGCGGGGAGAGACCGGGGAGCTGTTTTTT.

The chain carries TRBV7-2 and TRBJ2-3; D ambiguous. The CDR3 is 12 residues long. Germline V gene lookup returns CDR1 SGHTA and CDR2 FQGNSA. Trimming took off 6 bases at V and 4 bases at J, with 8 bases between the two ends. CDR3 region: CASRENPDTQYF. The DNA for the CDR3 is TGTGCCAGCAGAGAGAACCCAGATACGCAGTATTTT. The complete variable domain, with remaining parts taken from reference TRBV7-2 and TRBJ2-3, reads GAGVSQSPSNKVTEKGKDVELRCDPISGHTALYWYRQSLGQGLEFLIYFQGNSAPDKSGLPSDRFSAERTGGSVSTLTIQRTQQEDSAVYLCASRENPDTQYFGPGTRLTVL.

This chain joins TRBV7-8 and TRBJ2-5; weak D call: TRBD1 (6 bases). The J call may be in error: the DNA end matches TRBJ2-7 better. The CDR3 spans 16 residues. CDR1 is SGHVS and CDR2 is FQNEAQ in the germline V gene. In nucleotides, the CDR3 is TGTGCCAGCAGCTCCCAGCGTTCAGGGGCTGTCAACGAGCAGTACTTC. Its protein is CASSSQRSGAVNEQYF.

V is TRBV11-2 and J is TRBJ2-7, with D uncertain. From germline, CDR1 is SGHAT and CDR2 FQNNGV. The V end was cut by 1 base, the J end by 0 bases, with 10 bases between. The CDR3 sequence is 15 residues long. DNA of the CDR3: TGTGCCAGCAGCTTAGTAGGAGAAAACTCCTACGAGCAGTACTTC. Translating it yields CASSLVGENSYEQYF.

The chain employs TRBV6-5 and TRBJ1-1; the match to TRBD1 covers 9 bases. CDR3 length equals 14 residues. CDR1 is MNHEY and CDR2 is SVGAGI in the germline V gene. V lost 8 bases to trimming and J lost 6 bases; unmatched junction nucleotides: 10. The CDR3 region is CASSPGGQGSEAFF. The CDR3 bases are TGTGCCAGCTCCCCGGGAGGACAGGGGTCTGAAGCTTTCTTT.

The chain is built from TRBV7-6 and TRBJ2-2; no clear D. V lost 0 bases, J lost 6 bases, and 8 bases lay in between. Germline values: CDR1 SGHVS, CDR2 FNYEAQ. The CDR3 is made up of 14 amino acids. CDR3 in DNA: TGTGCCAGCAGCTTAGCGCACGGGCCCGGGGAGCTGTTTTTT. Protein: CASSLAHGPGELFF.

V usage is TRBV7-2 and J usage is TRBJ2-1; 9 bases line up with TRBD2. Germline loops: CDR1 SGHTA, CDR2 FQGNSA. V gave up 3 bases and J gave up 7 bases; unmatched junction bases: 7. The CDR3 is 15 amino acids. CDR3 sequence (DNA): TGTGCCAGCAGCTTTGCGGGAGGGCCTTATAATGAGCAGTTCTTC. Residues: CASSFAGGPYNEQFF.

This chain joins TRBV28 and TRBJ2-1; either TRBD1 or TRBD2 may supply D (6 bases each). The V gene's germline CDR1 is MDHEN and CDR2 SYDVKM. V dropped 4 bases and J dropped 0 bases, with 19 bases sitting between them. This CDR3 is 18 amino acids long. CDR3 nucleotides: TGTGCCAGCAGTTCCCAGTTCTCCGGGGGCCGCTCCTACAATGAGCAGTTCTTC. This encodes CASSSQFSGGRSYNEQFF. Combining the CDR3 with reference TRBV28 and TRBJ2-1 gives the whole variable domain DVKVTQSSRYLVKRTGEKVFLECVQDMDHENMFWYRQDPGLGLRLIYFSYDVKMKEKGDIPEGYSVSREKKERFSLILESASTNQTSMYLCASSSQFSGGRSYNEQFFGPGTRLTVL.

This clone is categorized as medium-sized. This rearrangement joins TRBV13 to TRBJ1-1, with D uncertain. CDR3 length equals 14 residues. V was trimmed by 4 bases and J by 4 bases, leaving 13 bases between them. From germline, CDR1 is PRHDT and CDR2 FYEKMQ (reference sequence). The CDR3 DNA sequence: TGTGCCAGCAGCTCCATAGCATGGGGCACTGAAGCTTTCTTT. Encoded protein: CASSSIAWGTEAFF.

The gene calls are TRBV5-4 and TRBJ2-5; TRBD2 is a possible D gene (7 bases). CDR3 size: 18 residues. Looked up from germline, CDR1 is SGHNT and CDR2 is YYREEE (reference sequence). V was shortened by 2 bases and J by 4 bases, with 24 bases between the two germline ends. The CDR3 loop is CASSFRQLTGGQGETQYF. In DNA form, the CDR3 reads TGTGCCAGCAGCTTTCGACAGCTGACGGGGGGCCAAGGAGAGACCCAGTACTTC.

In its sample, this clone was seen once. The chain has TRBV27 and TRBJ1-2; 9 bases map to TRBD1. CDR1 is MNHEY, CDR2 SMNVEV, per germline (reference sequence). Trimming removed 5 bases from V and 5 bases from J; junction bases left unmatched: 3. CDR3 length: 13 residues. CDR3 residues: CASSGDRAYGYTF. CDR3 DNA: TGTGCCAGCAGTGGGGACAGGGCTTATGGCTACACCTTC.

The genes are TRBV19 and TRBJ2-3; D is unresolved. CDR1 and CDR2 (germline): LNHDA, SQIVND (reference sequence). The CDR3 contains 15 residues. V lost 3 bases and J lost 4, with 14 bases in between. The CDR3 spells CASSIGAGRADTQYF. For the CDR3, the DNA is TGTGCCAGTAGTATCGGTGCAGGACGCGCAGATACGCAGTATTTT.

This rearrangement joins TRBV27 to TRBJ2-2; D is perhaps TRBD2 (6 bases). Germline V gives CDR1 MNHEY, CDR2 SMNVEV (reference sequence). The length of the CDR3 is 13 residues. Trimming stripped 5 bases from V and 7 bases from J, with 11 bases between. The CDR3 loop reads CASSPLGGGELFF. The CDR3 DNA is TGTGCCAGCAGTCCCCTGGGGGGCGGGGAGCTGTTTTTT.

V usage is TRBV19 and J usage is TRBJ2-1, with 8 positions matching TRBD2. The CDR3 has 16 amino acids. CDR1 LNHDA and CDR2 SQIVND come from the germline V gene (reference sequence). V lost 4 bases and J lost 0; bases outside the gene matches: 5. The CDR3 DNA reads as TGTGCCAGTAGTAGAATAGCGGGATCCTCCTACAATGAGCAGTTCTTC. It yields the protein CASSRIAGSSYNEQFF.

The chain is built from TRBV29-1 and TRBJ2-1; D may be TRBD1 (6 bases). The CDR3 has 15 amino acids. V was shortened by 7 bases and J by 4 bases, with 20 bases between the two germline ends. From germline, CDR1 is SQVTM and CDR2 ANQGSEA. The CDR3 DNA reads as TGCAGCGGGGGGCCCTCCGGGCAAACTTACAATGAGCAGTTCTTC. It translates to CSGGPSGQTYNEQFF.

The chain uses TRBV4-1 and TRBJ2-7; D possibly corresponds to TRBD2 (7 bases). The V end was cut by 0 bases, the J end by 4 bases, with 16 bases between. Germline CDR1 reads MGHRA; CDR2 reads YSYEKL. The CDR3 runs to 16 residues. In nucleotides, the CDR3 is TGCGCCAGCAGCCAAGAACGGTTTGCGGGGGCTTACGAGCAGTACTTC. The encoded protein is CASSQERFAGAYEQYF.